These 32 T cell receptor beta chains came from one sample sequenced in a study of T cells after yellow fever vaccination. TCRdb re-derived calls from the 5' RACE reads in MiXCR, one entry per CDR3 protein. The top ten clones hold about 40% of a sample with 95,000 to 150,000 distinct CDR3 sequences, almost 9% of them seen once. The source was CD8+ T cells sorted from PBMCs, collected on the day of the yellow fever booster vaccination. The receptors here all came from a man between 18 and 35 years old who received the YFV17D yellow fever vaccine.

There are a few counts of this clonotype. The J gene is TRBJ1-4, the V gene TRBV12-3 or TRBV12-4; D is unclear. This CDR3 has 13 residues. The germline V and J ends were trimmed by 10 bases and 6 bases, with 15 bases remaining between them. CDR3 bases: TGTGCCACCGGATGGCAACTGGATGAAAAACTGTTTTTT. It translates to CATGWQLDEKLFF.

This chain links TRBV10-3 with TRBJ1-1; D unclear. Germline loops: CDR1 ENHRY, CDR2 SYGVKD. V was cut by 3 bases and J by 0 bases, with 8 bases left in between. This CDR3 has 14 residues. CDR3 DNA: TGTGCCATCAGTGACCCAAAGATGAACACTGAAGCTTTCTTT. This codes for CAISDPKMNTEAFF.

CDR3 sequence (DNA): TGTGCCAGCAGCCCGACTCCCCCCGGTAGGAACAATGAGCAGTTCTTC. It yields the protein CASSPTPPGRNNEQFF. The genes are TRBV7-3 and TRBJ2-1; D remains unclear. The germline V and J ends were trimmed by 5 bases and 5 bases, with 19 bases remaining between them. From germline, CDR1 is SGHTA and CDR2 FQGTGA. This CDR3 contains 16 residues.

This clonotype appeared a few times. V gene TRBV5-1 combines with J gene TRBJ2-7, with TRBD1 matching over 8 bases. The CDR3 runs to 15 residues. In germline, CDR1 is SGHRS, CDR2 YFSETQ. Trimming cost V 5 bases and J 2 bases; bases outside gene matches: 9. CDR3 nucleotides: TGCGCCAGCAGACCCATAGGGACAGGAACCTACGAGCAGTACTTC. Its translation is CASRPIGTGTYEQYF.

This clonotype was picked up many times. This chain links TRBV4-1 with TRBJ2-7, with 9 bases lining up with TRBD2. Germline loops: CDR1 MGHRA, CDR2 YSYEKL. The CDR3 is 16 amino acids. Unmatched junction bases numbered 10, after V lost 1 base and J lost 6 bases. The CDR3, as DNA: TGCGCCAGCAGCCAAGTTCAGACTAGCGGAGTACGCGAGCAGTACTTC. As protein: CASSQVQTSGVREQYF.

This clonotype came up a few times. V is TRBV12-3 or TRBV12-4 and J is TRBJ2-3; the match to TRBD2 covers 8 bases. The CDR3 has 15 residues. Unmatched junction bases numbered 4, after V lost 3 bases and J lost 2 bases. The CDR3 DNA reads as TGTGCCAGCAGTTTTGGCGGGGGGCCCACAGATACGCAGTATTTT. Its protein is CASSFGGGPTDTQYF.

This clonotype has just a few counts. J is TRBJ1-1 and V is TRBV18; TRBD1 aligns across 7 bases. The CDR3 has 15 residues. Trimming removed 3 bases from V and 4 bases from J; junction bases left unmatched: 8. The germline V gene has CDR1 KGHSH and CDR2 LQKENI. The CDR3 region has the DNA TGTGCCAGCTCACCCAAGACAGGGATAATCACTGAAGCTTTCTTT. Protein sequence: CASSPKTGIITEAFF.

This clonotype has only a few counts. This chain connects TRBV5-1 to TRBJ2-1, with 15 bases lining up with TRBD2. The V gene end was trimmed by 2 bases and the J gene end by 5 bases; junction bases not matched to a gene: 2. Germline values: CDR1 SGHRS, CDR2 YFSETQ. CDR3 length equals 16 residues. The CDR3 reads CASSFGLAGGNNEQFF. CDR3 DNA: TGCGCCAGCAGCTTCGGACTAGCGGGGGGGAACAATGAGCAGTTCTTC. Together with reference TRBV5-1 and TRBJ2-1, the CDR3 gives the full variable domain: KAGVTQTPRYLIKTRGQQVTLSCSPISGHRSVSWYQQTPGQGLQFLFEYFSETQRNKGNFPGRFSGRQFSNSRSEMNVSTLELGDSALYLCASSFGLAGGNNEQFFGPGTRLTVL.

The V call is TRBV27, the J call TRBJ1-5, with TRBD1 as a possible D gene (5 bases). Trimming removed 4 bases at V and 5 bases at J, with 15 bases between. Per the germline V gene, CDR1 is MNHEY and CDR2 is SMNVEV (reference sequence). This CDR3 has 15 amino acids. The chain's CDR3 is CASSSTVGQDQPQHF. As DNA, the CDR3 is TGTGCCAGCAGTTCGACCGTGGGGCAAGATCAGCCCCAGCATTTT.

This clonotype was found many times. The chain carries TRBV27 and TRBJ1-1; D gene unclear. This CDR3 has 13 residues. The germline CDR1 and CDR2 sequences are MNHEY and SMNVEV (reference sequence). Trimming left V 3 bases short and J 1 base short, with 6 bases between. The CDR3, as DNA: TGTGCCAGCAGTTTGATGTCGAACACTGAAGCTTTCTTT. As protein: CASSLMSNTEAFF.

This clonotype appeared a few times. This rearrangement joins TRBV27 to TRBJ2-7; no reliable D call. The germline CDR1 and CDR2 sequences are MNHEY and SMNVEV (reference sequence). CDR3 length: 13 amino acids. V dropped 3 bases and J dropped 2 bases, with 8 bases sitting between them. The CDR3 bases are TGTGCCAGCAGTTTGTCCCGAACCTACGAGCAGTACTTC. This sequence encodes CASSLSRTYEQYF.

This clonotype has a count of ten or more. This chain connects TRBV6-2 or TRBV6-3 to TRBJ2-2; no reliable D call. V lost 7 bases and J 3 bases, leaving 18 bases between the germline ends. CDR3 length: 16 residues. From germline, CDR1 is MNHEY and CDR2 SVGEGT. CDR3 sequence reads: CASTQLLRSDTGELFF. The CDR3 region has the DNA TGTGCCAGCACTCAGCTACTACGGTCGGACACCGGGGAGCTGTTTTTT.

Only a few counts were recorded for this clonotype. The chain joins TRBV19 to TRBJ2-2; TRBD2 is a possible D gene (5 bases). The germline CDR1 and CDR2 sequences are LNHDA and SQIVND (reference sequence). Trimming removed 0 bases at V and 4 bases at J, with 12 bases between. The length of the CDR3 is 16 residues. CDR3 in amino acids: CASSIEGGRGTGELFF. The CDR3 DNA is TGTGCCAGTAGTATAGAAGGCGGCCGGGGCACCGGGGAGCTGTTTTTT.

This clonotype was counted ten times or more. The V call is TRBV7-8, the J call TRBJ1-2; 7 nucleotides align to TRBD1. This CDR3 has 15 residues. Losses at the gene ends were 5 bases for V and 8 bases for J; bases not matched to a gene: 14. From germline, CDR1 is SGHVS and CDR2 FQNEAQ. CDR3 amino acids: CASSTGTEIYGGYTF. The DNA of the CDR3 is TGTGCCAGCAGCACCGGGACAGAGATCTATGGCGGCTACACCTTC.

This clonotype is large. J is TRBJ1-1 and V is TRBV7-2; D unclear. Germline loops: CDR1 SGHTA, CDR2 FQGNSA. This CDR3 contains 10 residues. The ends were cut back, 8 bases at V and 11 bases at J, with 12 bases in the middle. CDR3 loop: CASGRLGAFF. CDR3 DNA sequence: TGTGCCAGCGGGCGGTTGGGGGCTTTCTTT.

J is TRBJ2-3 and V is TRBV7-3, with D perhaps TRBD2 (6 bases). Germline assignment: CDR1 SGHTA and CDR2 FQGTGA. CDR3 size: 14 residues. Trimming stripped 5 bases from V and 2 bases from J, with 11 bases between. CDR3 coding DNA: TGTGCCAGCAGCCCGGTGGGACTCACAGATACGCAGTATTTT. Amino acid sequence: CASSPVGLTDTQYF.

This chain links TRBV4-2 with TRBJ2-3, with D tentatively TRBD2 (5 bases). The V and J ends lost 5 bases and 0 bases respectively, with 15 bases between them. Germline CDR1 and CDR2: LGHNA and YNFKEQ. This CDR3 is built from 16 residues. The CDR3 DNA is TGTGCCAGCAGCGAAGGGAGAGGGTGGAGCACAGATACGCAGTATTTT. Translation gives CASSEGRGWSTDTQYF.

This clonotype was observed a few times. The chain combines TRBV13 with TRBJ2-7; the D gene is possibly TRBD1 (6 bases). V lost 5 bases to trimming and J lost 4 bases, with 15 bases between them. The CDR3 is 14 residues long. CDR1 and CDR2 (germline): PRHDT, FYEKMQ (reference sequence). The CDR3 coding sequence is TGTGCCAGCAGCCCAGGACAGTCACCGTACGAGCAGTACGTC. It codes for CASSPGQSPYEQYV.

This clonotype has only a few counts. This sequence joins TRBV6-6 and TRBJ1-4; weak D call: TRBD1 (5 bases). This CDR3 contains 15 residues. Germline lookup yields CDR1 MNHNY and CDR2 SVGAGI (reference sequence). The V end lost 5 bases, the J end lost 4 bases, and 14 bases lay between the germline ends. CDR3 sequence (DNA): TGTGCCAGCAGTCGCCTCAGGGAGAGTAATGAAAAACTGTTTTTT. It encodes CASSRLRESNEKLFF.

CDR3 sequence (DNA): TGCAGCGTTGGGCGGGATACGCAGTATTTT. This encodes CSVGRDTQYF. The rearrangement links TRBV29-1 to TRBJ2-3; D is uncertain. The CDR3 contains 10 residues. Trimming shortened V by 4 bases and J by 6 bases, and 5 bases separated the two germline ends. The germline gives CDR1 SQVTM, CDR2 ANQGSEA.

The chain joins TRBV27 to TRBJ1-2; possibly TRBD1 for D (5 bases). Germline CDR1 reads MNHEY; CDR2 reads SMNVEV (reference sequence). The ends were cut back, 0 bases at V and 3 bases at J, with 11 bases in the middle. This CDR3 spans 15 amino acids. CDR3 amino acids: CASSLSSQGHYGYTF. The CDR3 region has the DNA TGTGCCAGCAGTTTATCTTCGCAGGGTCACTATGGCTACACCTTC.

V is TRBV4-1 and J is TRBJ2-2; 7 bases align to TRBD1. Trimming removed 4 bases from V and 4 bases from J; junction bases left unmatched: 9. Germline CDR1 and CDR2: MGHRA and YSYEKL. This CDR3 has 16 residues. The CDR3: CASSPQQGLGTGELFF. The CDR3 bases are TGCGCCAGCAGCCCACAACAGGGGTTGGGCACCGGGGAGCTGTTTTTT.

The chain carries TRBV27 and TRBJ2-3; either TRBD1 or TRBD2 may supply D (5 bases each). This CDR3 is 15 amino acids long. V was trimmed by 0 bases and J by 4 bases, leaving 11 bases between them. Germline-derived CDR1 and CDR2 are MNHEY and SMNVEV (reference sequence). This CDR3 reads CASSLSGPSPDTQYF. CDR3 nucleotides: TGTGCCAGCAGTTTATCGGGACCCAGCCCAGATACGCAGTATTTT.

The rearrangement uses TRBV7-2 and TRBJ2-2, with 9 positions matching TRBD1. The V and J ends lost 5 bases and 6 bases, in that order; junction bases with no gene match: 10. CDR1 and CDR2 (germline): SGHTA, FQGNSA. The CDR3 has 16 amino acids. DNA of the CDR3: TGTGCCAGCAGCAAGGACCCACAGGGGGCGCCCGGGGAGCTGTTTTTT. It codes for CASSKDPQGAPGELFF.

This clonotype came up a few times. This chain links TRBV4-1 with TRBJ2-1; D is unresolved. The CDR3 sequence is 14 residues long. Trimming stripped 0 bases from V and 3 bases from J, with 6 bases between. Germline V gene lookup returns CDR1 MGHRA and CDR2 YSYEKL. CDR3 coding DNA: TGCGCCAGCAGCCAAGAACCGAACTACAATGAGCAGTTCTTC. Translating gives CASSQEPNYNEQFF.

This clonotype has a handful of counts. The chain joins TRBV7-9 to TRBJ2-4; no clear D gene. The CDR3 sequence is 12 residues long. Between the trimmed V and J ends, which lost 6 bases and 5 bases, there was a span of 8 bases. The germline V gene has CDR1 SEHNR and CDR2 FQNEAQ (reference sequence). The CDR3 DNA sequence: TGTGCCAGCAGGGGCCAACAAAACATTCAGTACTTC. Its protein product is CASRGQQNIQYF.

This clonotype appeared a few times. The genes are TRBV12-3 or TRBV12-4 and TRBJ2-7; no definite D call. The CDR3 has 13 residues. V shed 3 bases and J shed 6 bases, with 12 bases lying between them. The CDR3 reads CASSFGPSSEQYV. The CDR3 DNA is TGTGCCAGCAGTTTCGGGCCGAGCAGCGAGCAGTACGTC.

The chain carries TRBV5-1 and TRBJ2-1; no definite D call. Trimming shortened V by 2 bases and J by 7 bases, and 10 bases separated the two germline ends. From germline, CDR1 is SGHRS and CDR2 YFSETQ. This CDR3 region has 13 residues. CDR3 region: CASSFRVSNEQFF. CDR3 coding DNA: TGCGCCAGCAGCTTTCGAGTGTCTAATGAGCAGTTCTTC.

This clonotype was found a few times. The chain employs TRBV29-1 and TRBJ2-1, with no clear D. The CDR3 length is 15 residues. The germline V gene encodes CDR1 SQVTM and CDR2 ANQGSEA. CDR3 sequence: CTLSLGVSSYNEQFF. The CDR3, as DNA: TGCACCTTATCGTTGGGCGTAAGCTCCTACAATGAGCAGTTCTTC.

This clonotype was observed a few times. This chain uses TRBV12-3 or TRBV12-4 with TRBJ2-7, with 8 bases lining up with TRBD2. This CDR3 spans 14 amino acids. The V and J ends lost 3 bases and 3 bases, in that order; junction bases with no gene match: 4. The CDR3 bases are TGTGCCAGCAGTTTCGGGCTAGCGGGCTACGAGCAGTACGTC. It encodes CASSFGLAGYEQYV.

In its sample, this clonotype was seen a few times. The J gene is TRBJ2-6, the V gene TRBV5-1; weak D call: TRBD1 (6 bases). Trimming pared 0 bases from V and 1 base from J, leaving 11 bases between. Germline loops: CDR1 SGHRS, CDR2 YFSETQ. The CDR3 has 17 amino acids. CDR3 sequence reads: CASSLVRTESGANVLTF. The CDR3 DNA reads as TGCGCCAGCAGCTTGGTCCGGACAGAATCTGGGGCCAACGTCCTGACTTTC.

CDR3 sequence (DNA): TGTGCCAGCAGGGCCCAACCTGACAATGAGCAGTTCTTC. This encodes CASRAQPDNEQFF. J is TRBJ2-1 and V is TRBV7-9; D remains ambiguous. The CDR3 extends over 13 amino acids. The V gene lost 6 bases and the J gene lost 5 bases, with 11 bases spanning the gap. Germline CDR1 SEHNR, CDR2 FQNEAQ (reference sequence). The full variable domain, with the rest looked up from reference TRBV7-9 and TRBJ2-1, is DTGVSQNPRHKITKRGQNVTFRCDPISEHNRLYWYRQTLGQGPEFLTYFQNEAQLEKSRLLSDRFSAERPKGSFSTLEIQRTEQGDSAMYLCASRAQPDNEQFFGPGTRLTVL.